This T cell receptor beta chain was identified in a study of neurological immune-mediated disorders. TCRdb analysed the 5' RACE reads with MiXCR anew, one entry per CDR3 protein. The profile covers some 87,000 distinct CDR3 sequences, with approximately 6% appearing a single time and 6.5% to 9% taken by the ten largest. Time point in this sample: longitudinal time-point 2. There are 16 residues in the CDR3. CDR1 is SGHRS and CDR2 is YFSETQ in the germline V gene. The V gene end was trimmed by 3 bases and the J gene end by 0 bases; junction bases not matched to a gene: 7. This clonotype was detected only a few times.

Specimen: PBMCs. This receptor was identified in a woman in her sixties with multiple sclerosis. This chain uses TRBV5-1 with TRBJ1-1; 8 positions match TRBD1. This CDR3 reads CASSYGTGGLNTEAFF. CDR3 DNA: TGCGCCAGCAGCTACGGGACAGGAGGCCTGAACACTGAAGCTTTCTTT. Filled out from reference TRBV5-1 and TRBJ1-1, the complete variable domain reads KAGVTQTPRYLIKTRGQQVTLSCSPISGHRSVSWYQQTPGQGLQFLFEYFSETQRNKGNFPGRFSGRQFSNSRSEMNVSTLELGDSALYLCASSYGTGGLNTEAFFGQGTRLTVV.